Shown below are 17 T cell receptor beta chains from a single sample sequenced in a study of radiation and T cells in renal cell carcinoma. The protocol was immunoSEQ multiplex PCR, while the TCRdb copy is restricted to in-frame clones and leaves out a portion. The sample lists roughly 120,000 clones; approximately 78% were seen once. Stated time point: baseline pretreatment blood. Treatment described: 15 Gy SBRT to primary tumor, nephrectomy 4 weeks later. The specimen was blood, collected from a patient whose treatment included radiotherapy and nephrectomy. The source of these receptors is a woman in her sixties with renal cell carcinoma.

The rearrangement uses TRBV6-6 and TRBJ2-1, with D possibly TRBD1 on 5 matching bases. Looked up from germline, CDR1 is MNHNY and CDR2 is SVGAGI (reference sequence). Between the trimmed V and J ends, which lost 4 bases and 2 bases, there was a span of 12 bases. This CDR3 contains 15 residues. This CDR3 reads CASSWGEGTYNEQFF. DNA of the CDR3: TGTGCCAGCAGTTGGGGCGAAGGAACCTACAATGAGCAGTTCTTC.

This rearrangement joins TRBV7-9 to TRBJ1-5; perhaps TRBD1 as D (6 bases). V was clipped by 3 bases and J by 7 bases, with 19 bases between them. Germline values: CDR1 SEHNR, CDR2 FQNEAQ (reference sequence). CDR3 size: 16 residues. The CDR3 coding sequence is TGTGCCAGCAGCTTTTTTGGGCAAGGGGGTGGACAGCCCCAGCATTTT. Protein product: CASSFFGQGGGQPQHF.

V usage is TRBV4-3 and J usage is TRBJ2-5; 9 nucleotides match TRBD2. V was pared by 0 bases and J by 4 bases, with 6 bases of the junction left unmatched. The CDR3 has 16 residues. Germline CDR1 reads LGHNA; CDR2 reads YSLEER. CDR3 coding DNA: TGCGCCAGCAGCCAAGATGGTAGCGGGAGAGGAGAGACCCAGTACTTC. It specifies CASSQDGSGRGETQYF.

The count of this clone is one. The rearrangement uses TRBV15 and TRBJ2-7; D could derive from TRBD1 or TRBD2 (5 bases each). The V end lost 2 bases, the J end lost 7 bases, and 15 bases lay between the germline ends. CDR3 length equals 14 residues. The germline gives CDR1 LNHNV, CDR2 YYDKDF (reference sequence). The CDR3 bases are TGTGCCACCAGCAGACAGGGAGCCCCCGGTGAGCAGTACTTC. As protein: CATSRQGAPGEQYF. Using reference TRBV15 and TRBJ2-7 for the parts outside the CDR3, the full variable domain is DAMVIQNPRYQVTQFGKPVTLSCSQTLNHNVMYWYQQKSSQAPKLLFHYYDKDFNNEADTPDNFQSRRPNTSFCFLDIRSPGLGDTAMYLCATSRQGAPGEQYFGPGTRLTVT.

The chain couples TRBV27 to TRBJ2-7, with D maybe TRBD1 (5 bases). Trimming took off 4 bases at V and 4 bases at J, with 17 bases between the two ends. CDR3 length: 15 residues. CDR1 and CDR2 from the germline V gene are MNHEY and SMNVEV (reference sequence). CDR3 amino acids: CASSSAAGQGYEQYF. CDR3 DNA sequence: TGTGCCAGCAGTTCCGCCGCCGGACAAGGGTACGAGCAGTACTTC.

The chain joins TRBV28 to TRBJ2-7; TRBD1 or TRBD2 may be the D gene (5 bases each). The CDR3 is 15 amino acids. Germline CDR1 and CDR2: MDHEN and SYDVKM. Trimming left V 0 bases short and J 6 bases short, with 15 bases between. Here the CDR3 DNA reads TGTGCCAGCAGTTTATGGAGGGACGCCGCTCGCGAGCAGTACTTC. It yields the protein CASSLWRDAAREQYF.

This clone was seen only once. The chain joins TRBV6-1 to TRBJ1-6, with 8 nucleotides matching TRBD1. This CDR3 has 14 residues. Germline-derived CDR1 and CDR2 are MNHNS and SASEGT. J lost 5 bases, V lost 4 bases, and 1 base had no gene match. CDR3 in DNA: TGTGCCAGCAGTGGGGACAGGAATAATTCACCCCTCCACTTT. It translates to CASSGDRNNSPLHF.

The chain combines TRBV6-1 with TRBJ2-5; D not resolved. Trimming removed 6 bases at V and 4 bases at J, with 12 bases between. The CDR3 is made up of 13 amino acids. The V gene's germline CDR1 is MNHNS and CDR2 SASEGT. This CDR3 reads CASSPPTSETQYF. The CDR3 nucleotides are TGTGCCAGCAGCCCCCCAACCTCAGAGACCCAGTACTTC.

This rearrangement joins TRBV19 to TRBJ2-5, with TRBD1 matching 7 bases. Germline V gene data show CDR1 as LNHDA and CDR2 as SQIVND (reference sequence). Unmatched junction bases numbered 3, after V lost 4 bases and J lost 4 bases. The CDR3 totals 13 residues. The CDR3 reads CASSSRQGETQYF. CDR3 sequence (DNA): TGTGCCAGTAGTAGTCGACAGGGAGAGACCCAGTACTTC. Filled out from reference TRBV19 and TRBJ2-5, the complete variable domain reads DGGITQSPKYLFRKEGQNVTLSCEQNLNHDAMYWYRQDPGQGLRLIYYSQIVNDFQKGDIAEGYSVSREKKESFPLTVTSAQKNPTAFYLCASSSRQGETQYFGPGTRLLVL.

The chain joins TRBV29-1 to TRBJ1-2, with 8 bases matching TRBD1. Per germline, CDR1 SQVTM and CDR2 ANQGSEA. CDR3 length: 16 amino acids. The J segment lost 1 base and the V segment lost 3 bases, leaving 10 bases of the junction unmatched. As DNA, the CDR3 is TGCAGCGTTGACGGGGCACAGGGGGGAGATAACTATGGCTACACCTTC. Amino acid sequence: CSVDGAQGGDNYGYTF. The full variable domain, completed using reference TRBV29-1 and TRBJ1-2, is SAVISQKPSRDICQRGTSLTIQCQVDSQVTMMFWYRQQPGQSLTLIATANQGSEATYESGFVIDKFPISRPNLTFSTLTVSNMSPEDSSIYLCSVDGAQGGDNYGYTFGSGTRLTVV.

In this sample, this clone turned up a few times. V and J are TRBV7-9 and TRBJ1-2; 9 positions match TRBD1. This CDR3 is built from 15 residues. V dropped 5 bases and J dropped 1; count of bases not matched to a gene: 5. CDR1 and CDR2 from the germline V gene are SEHNR and FQNEAQ (reference sequence). This CDR3 is CASSRTGEYNYGYTF. In DNA, the CDR3 is TGTGCCAGCAGCCGGACAGGGGAGTATAACTATGGCTACACCTTC.

V and J are TRBV27 and TRBJ1-1; 8 bases align to TRBD1. V lost 1 base to trimming and J lost 5 bases; unmatched junction nucleotides: 9. From germline, CDR1 is MNHEY and CDR2 SMNVEV (reference sequence). The CDR3 totals 16 residues. CDR3 bases: TGTGCCAGCAGTTTATTCCGGACAGGGCCAGGGACTGAAGCTTTCTTT. The encoded protein is CASSLFRTGPGTEAFF.

The chain couples TRBV6-5 to TRBJ1-2; 7 bases map to TRBD1. Trimming at V came to 6 bases and at J to 4 bases, leaving 11 bases not matched to a gene. This CDR3 is 15 amino acids long. Germline lookup yields CDR1 MNHEY and CDR2 SVGAGI. The chain's CDR3 is CASSRTGDGPYGYTF. CDR3 bases: TGTGCCAGCAGCCGTACAGGGGACGGACCCTATGGCTACACCTTC.

The CDR3 DNA reads as TGTGCCAGCACCGTGGACAGGGTGAACACCGGGGAGCTGTTTTTT. It yields the protein CASTVDRVNTGELFF. J is TRBJ2-2 and V is TRBV6-5; 8 nucleotides align to TRBD1. After removal of 7 bases from V and 1 base from J, the junction contained 5 bases not matched to a gene. The CDR3 totals 15 residues. Germline CDR1 MNHEY, CDR2 SVGAGI.

The chain has TRBV4-3 and TRBJ2-1, with D possibly TRBD1 on 6 matching bases. The V end was cut by 4 bases, the J end by 2 bases, with 12 bases between. The CDR3 length is 15 residues. Germline loops: CDR1 LGHNA, CDR2 YSLEER. The CDR3 loop reads CASSPGDATYNEQFF. The CDR3 nucleotides are TGCGCCAGCAGCCCAGGGGACGCGACCTACAATGAGCAGTTCTTC.

The J gene is TRBJ2-5, the V gene TRBV6-5; 9 bases map to TRBD1. V dropped 6 bases and J dropped 8; count of bases not matched to a gene: 10. The CDR3 runs to 14 residues. Germline CDR1 reads MNHEY; CDR2 reads SVGAGI. CDR3 protein: CASRPYRTGETQYF. The CDR3 DNA follows: TGTGCCAGCAGGCCTTATAGGACAGGGGAAACCCAGTACTTC.

The rearrangement uses TRBV11-2 and TRBJ2-3; 9 bases agree with TRBD1. The CDR3 runs to 12 residues. The germline gives CDR1 SGHAT, CDR2 FQNNGV. The V and J ends lost 5 bases and 11 bases, in that order; junction bases with no gene match: 5. This CDR3 reads CASSLDRGGQYF. In DNA form, the CDR3 reads TGTGCCAGCAGCCTGGACAGGGGAGGGCAGTATTTT.